One sample yielded the 14 T cell receptor beta chains listed below, sequenced in a study of graft-versus-host responses after intestinal transplantation. Sequencing was performed with immunoSEQ multiplex PCR; in TCRdb, only in-frame clones are kept and a portion is missing. The table includes 100,000 to 140,000 clones, approximately 86% detected once. For these receptors, no antigen is known. Sequences were derived from unstimulated CD4+ T cells sorted from spleen or lymph node cells, sampled before transplant. The source of these receptors is a human donor who was the organ donor for an intestinal transplant.

A few counts support this clone. This chain links TRBV6-5 with TRBJ1-1; D is uncertain. V lost 7 bases and J lost 8, with 11 bases in between. The CDR3 is 11 amino acids. Germline loops: CDR1 MNHEY, CDR2 SVGAGI. The CDR3 DNA follows: TGTGCCAGCACTCCCAGTCGAGAAGCTTTCTTT. Translated, it gives CASTPSREAFF.

This chain joins TRBV19 and TRBJ1-4; 7 positions match TRBD1. Germline V gene data show CDR1 as LNHDA and CDR2 as SQIVND (reference sequence). V was pared by 6 bases and J by 3 bases, with 4 bases of the junction left unmatched. The CDR3 length is 14 residues. CDR3 sequence (DNA): TGTGCCAGTAGCCCGACAGGGTCTAATGAAAAACTGTTTTTT. Translation: CASSPTGSNEKLFF.

V and J are TRBV15 and TRBJ2-1; TRBD2 aligns across 7 bases. The CDR3 has 14 residues. Germline V gives CDR1 LNHNV, CDR2 YYDKDF (reference sequence). V shed 5 bases and J 9 bases; nucleotides not matched to a gene: 10. The CDR3 nucleotides read TGTGCCACCAGCCGGCGACTAGCCGGTGGTGAGCAGTTCTTC. Its protein is CATSRRLAGGEQFF.

The genes are TRBV19 and TRBJ1-1; no definite D call. Trimming stripped 6 bases from V and 5 bases from J, with 13 bases between. The CDR3 loop spans 13 amino acids. The germline CDR1 and CDR2 sequences are LNHDA and SQIVND (reference sequence). Written as DNA, the CDR3 is TGTGCCAGTAGAAGAACAGAGCGGACTGAAGCTTTCTTT. It translates to CASRRTERTEAFF. Full variable domain (remainder filled in from reference TRBV19 and TRBJ1-1): DGGITQSPKYLFRKEGQNVTLSCEQNLNHDAMYWYRQDPGQGLRLIYYSQIVNDFQKGDIAEGYSVSREKKESFPLTVTSAQKNPTAFYLCASRRTERTEAFFGQGTRLTVV.

This clone has a single count. J is TRBJ2-6 and V is TRBV7-8; TRBD1 matches 10 bases. The ends lost 5 bases at V and 0 bases at J; junction bases unmatched: 7. From germline, CDR1 is SGHVS and CDR2 FQNEAQ. The CDR3 covers 18 residues. CDR3 sequence (DNA): TGTGCCAGCAGCCCGAGGACAGGGGGGAGCTCTGGGGCCAACGTCCTGACTTTC. It specifies CASSPRTGGSSGANVLTF. Based on the CDR3 plus reference TRBV7-8 and TRBJ2-6, the full variable domain is GAGVSQSPRYKVAKRGQDVALRCDPISGHVSLFWYQQALGQGPEFLTYFQNEAQLDKSGLPSDRFFAERPEGSVSTLKIQRTQQEDSAVYLCASSPRTGGSSGANVLTFGAGSRLTVL.

The chain carries TRBV7-2 and TRBJ2-1; TRBD2 is a possible D gene (6 bases). CDR3 length equals 14 residues. Germline-derived CDR1 and CDR2 are SGHTA and FQGNSA. Between the trimmed V and J ends, which lost 3 bases and 7 bases, there was a span of 13 bases. The CDR3 DNA is TGTGCCAGCAGCTTTGGGACTCGGGGAAATGAGCAGTTCTTC. Translated, it gives CASSFGTRGNEQFF.

V usage is TRBV11-2 and J usage is TRBJ2-1, with D possibly matching TRBD1 (5 bases). The CDR3 runs 17 residues. Germline-derived CDR1 and CDR2 are SGHAT and FQNNGV. V was trimmed by 1 base and J by 6 bases, leaving 19 bases between them. This CDR3 reads CASSLGASTPGFNEQFF. CDR3 in DNA: TGTGCCAGCAGCTTAGGGGCGAGCACTCCAGGGTTCAATGAGCAGTTCTTC.

The chain carries TRBV9 and TRBJ2-1; D is perhaps TRBD2 (6 bases). V was cut by 4 bases and J by 5 bases, with 19 bases left in between. The CDR3 has 16 amino acids. Germline CDR1 and CDR2: SGDLS and YYNGEE. The CDR3 coding sequence is TGTGCCAGCAGCCCCGGGCTAGCGCCCGGCCACAATGAGCAGTTCTTC. Protein product: CASSPGLAPGHNEQFF.

The gene calls are TRBV9 and TRBJ2-2; 9 nucleotides align to TRBD1. This CDR3 spans 16 amino acids. V was pared by 4 bases and J by 3 bases, with 7 bases of the junction left unmatched. Germline V CDR1 and CDR2: SGDLS, YYNGEE. This CDR3 is CASSQQGALDTGELFF. The CDR3 DNA follows: TGTGCCAGCAGCCAACAGGGGGCCCTCGACACCGGGGAGCTGTTTTTT.

The gene calls are TRBV5-6 and TRBJ1-3; D call uncertain. The V end lost 0 bases, the J end lost 4 bases, and 8 bases lay between the germline ends. Germline V CDR1 and CDR2: SGHDT, YYEEEE. The CDR3 loop spans 14 amino acids. CDR3 amino acids: CASSLGKSGNTIYF. DNA for the CDR3: TGTGCCAGCAGCTTGGGGAAATCAGGAAACACCATATATTTT.

This clone was counted between two and nine times. The rearrangement joins TRBV19 to TRBJ1-1, with 9 bases fitting TRBD1. The CDR3 extends over 15 amino acids. The ends lost 5 bases at V and 4 bases at J; junction bases unmatched: 8. Germline CDR1 LNHDA, CDR2 SQIVND (reference sequence). DNA for the CDR3: TGTGCCAGTAGTCTCCGGGACAGGGCGACCACTGAAGCTTTCTTT. It encodes CASSLRDRATTEAFF.

The chain employs TRBV7-9 and TRBJ1-1, with TRBD1 matching over 9 bases. The CDR3 consists of 16 residues. Germline V CDR1 and CDR2: SEHNR, FQNEAQ (reference sequence). Germline trimming cut 1 base from V and 1 base from J; bases unmatched to any gene: 4. CDR3: CASSLGGQGKNTEAFF. The CDR3 region has the DNA TGTGCCAGCAGCTTAGGGGGACAGGGTAAGAACACTGAAGCTTTCTTT.

This clone came up a few times. The V and J genes are TRBV6-6 and TRBJ1-1, with D perhaps matching TRBD1 (5 bases). The CDR3 runs to 12 residues. V gave up 0 bases and J gave up 10 bases, with 9 bases separating them. The germline V gene has CDR1 MNHNY and CDR2 SVGAGI (reference sequence). Here the CDR3 DNA reads TGTGCCAGCAGTTACTCGACTGGGGGAGCTTTCTTT. Translation: CASSYSTGGAFF.

CDR3 bases: TGTGCCAGTAGTTGGGGGGCTGATCAGCCCCAGCATTTT. Translated: CASSWGADQPQHF. The J gene is TRBJ1-5, the V gene TRBV19; D is perhaps TRBD1 (6 bases). This CDR3 has 13 residues. Trimming cost V 5 bases and J 5 bases, with 10 bases left between them. In germline, CDR1 is LNHDA, CDR2 SQIVND (reference sequence).